This T cell receptor beta chain is from a study of CD8+CD57+ T cells in acquired aplastic anemia (dated by TCRdb to between 2017 and 2018). With regard to the full study: On average, sorted CD4+ and CD8+ cells yielded 2.5 to 3.5 ug of extracted DNA, with a range of about 0.18 to 30 ug. CD8+CD57+ expansion was defined as a frequency above the mean frequency observed in healthy subjects. The investigation overall reported the following: Between patients and healthy controls, no significant difference in CD8+ Simpson's diversity was found (P=0.060). Roughly 30 CD8+ CDR3 sequences were found to be shared between patients and controls, but these sequences appeared to be highly expressed in patients and within the immunodominant clones of the patients.

Expansion of CD8+CD57+ cells had been shown by flow cytometry in the patients chosen for sequencing. Every patient had a diagnosis of severe acquired aplastic anemia based on International Study of Aplastic Anemia and Agranulocytosis and Camitta criteria. No patient had received any therapy when blood was sampled. The study deep-sequenced TCR repertoires of sorted CD4+ and CD8+ blood T cells from severe aplastic anemia patients and healthy subjects. Patients were enrolled under clinicaltrials.gov protocols 00001620, 01623167, 00001397, 00071045, 00081523 and 00961064 in the USA. Ficoll-Paque density gradient centrifugation was used to isolate peripheral blood mononuclear cells. CD4+ and CD8+ T cells were sorted by FACS or magnetic beads before DNA extraction. Genomic DNA was used as template for profiling of TCR beta VDJ combinations and CDR3 sequences. An Illumina HiSeq 2000 was the platform used for TCR repertoire sequencing. The authors processed their data as follows. TRBV/TRBJ rearrangement plots, CDR3 size and DJ length profiles, and Simpson's diversity index were used to evaluate the repertoires. Whichever DNA sequence was most abundant in the deep sequencing data was defined as the immunodominant clone. CDR3 amino acid sequences were screened for sharing across subjects and were compared with published repertoires and the VDJdb database. TCRdb reworked the public reads: Q25 trimming with fastp, MiXCR clone assembly, productive beta chains retained. Each entry is one CDR3 protein sequence, shown with its most common DNA and genes. TCRdb's processing, not the authors' own work, is the source of the V and J calls. Counted in this sample were approximately 40,000 distinct CDR3 sequences; 63% of them appeared once. The top ten constitute 59% of the sample.

This clonotype was found many times. Its antigen is currently not known. Per-base quality was not reported, and no clone a single base away is much larger than it. The CDR3 measures 13 amino acids from cysteine to phenylalanine. The only DNA kept is the CDR3, 39 bases in frame from the first base. The germline V gene (reference sequence) provides CDR1 MNHNY and CDR2 SVGAGI. Relative to germline, V is 2 bases shorter and J is 4 bases shorter, with 8 bases between their ends. What was sequenced was sorted CD4+, CD8+, or CD8+CD57+ T cells (not recorded which) from PBMCs. The rearrangement combines TRBV6-6 with TRBJ1-1, with no confidently assigned D gene. The origin of this receptor is a human donor with aplastic anemia. Here is the DNA: TGTGCCAGCAGTTACGGGGAGTCCACTGAAGCTTTCTTT. Its coded protein is CASSYGESTEAFF.